The 22 T cell receptor beta chains listed next were all sequenced from one sample in a study of CD8+ T cells in alopecia areata. Extraction of RNA preceded its reverse transcription into cDNA, which served as the sequencing template. Generated by immunoSEQ multiplex PCR, the TCRdb table keeps only in-frame clones and is missing some. This table holds approximately 140,000 clones, around 47% found once. Material for sequencing was CD4+ T cells sorted from blood. The receptors derive from a human donor with alopecia areata.

The V gene is TRBV19, the J gene TRBJ2-5, with D uncertain. Per germline, CDR1 LNHDA and CDR2 SQIVND (reference sequence). V dropped 3 bases and J dropped 1 base, with 6 bases sitting between them. The CDR3 spans 13 residues. The CDR3 sequence is CASSIVAQETQYF. CDR3 in DNA: TGTGCCAGTAGTATCGTGGCCCAAGAGACCCAGTACTTC. The variable domain in full, with the rest retrieved from reference TRBV19 and TRBJ2-5, is DGGITQSPKYLFRKEGQNVTLSCEQNLNHDAMYWYRQDPGQGLRLIYYSQIVNDFQKGDIAEGYSVSREKKESFPLTVTSAQKNPTAFYLCASSIVAQETQYFGPGTRLLVL.

This rearrangement joins TRBV7-9 to TRBJ2-4; 7 bases match TRBD1. Germline V lookup: CDR1 SEHNR, CDR2 FQNEAQ (reference sequence). V lost 5 bases to trimming and J lost 3 bases; unmatched junction nucleotides: 7. The CDR3 is made up of 15 amino acids. The CDR3 reads CASSNYGTDKNIQYF. Here the CDR3 DNA reads TGTGCCAGCAGCAATTACGGGACAGACAAAAACATTCAGTACTTC.

This chain uses TRBV5-1 with TRBJ2-7, with D possibly matching TRBD1 (5 bases). Germline V gene data show CDR1 as SGHRS and CDR2 as YFSETQ. V lost 0 bases, J lost 2 bases, and 12 bases lay in between. There are 15 residues in the CDR3. The CDR3 region has the DNA TGCGCCAGCAGCTTGGAAAGGGGCAAAACCTACGAGCAGTACTTC. It encodes CASSLERGKTYEQYF.

This clone was counted a few times. This CDR3 reads CSVGRDRDQRFF. CDR3 nucleotide sequence: TGCAGCGTTGGTCGAGACCGGGACCAACGGTTCTTC. The chain carries TRBV29-1 and TRBJ2-1; D may correspond to TRBD1 or TRBD2 (5 bases each). Per germline, CDR1 SQVTM and CDR2 ANQGSEA. Trimming stripped 4 bases from V and 15 bases from J, with 19 bases between. This CDR3 region has 12 residues.

This chain uses TRBV9 with TRBJ1-1; D gene uncertain. CDR1 is SGDLS and CDR2 is YYNGEE in the germline V gene. Trimming took off 1 base at V and 10 bases at J, with 14 bases between the two ends. The CDR3 covers 13 residues. Written as DNA, the CDR3 is TGTGCCAGCAGCGTATCGGGTCCAGAGTCAGCTTTCTTT. This gives the protein CASSVSGPESAFF. The whole variable domain, filled in from reference TRBV9 and TRBJ1-1, reads DSGVTQTPKHLITATGQRVTLRCSPRSGDLSVYWYQQSLDQGLQFLIQYYNGEERAKGNILERFSAQQFPDLHSELNLSSLELGDSALYFCASSVSGPESAFFGQGTRLTVV.

In this sample, this clone turned up a few times. The chain carries TRBV30 and TRBJ2-2; 13 nucleotides line up with TRBD2. CDR1 GTSNPN and CDR2 SVGIG come from the germline V gene (reference sequence). The junction had 0 bases not matched to a gene; V was cut back by 3 bases and J by 5 bases. The CDR3 contains 14 residues. The CDR3 DNA is TGTGCCTGGAGACTAGCGGGAGGGACCGGGGAGCTGTTTTTT. Its translation: CAWRLAGGTGELFF.

In its sample, this clone was seen a few times. The gene calls are TRBV28 and TRBJ1-1, with 7 bases aligning to TRBD1. V shed 5 bases, J shed 0 bases, and the junction held 3 bases outside the gene matches. The germline V gene has CDR1 MDHEN and CDR2 SYDVKM. This CDR3 spans 14 amino acids. The CDR3 DNA reads as TGTGCCAGCAGTATAGGACAGGTGAACACTGAAGCTTTCTTT. This codes for CASSIGQVNTEAFF.

This clone was found a few times. The chain employs TRBV10-3 and TRBJ2-5, with 11 bases identical to TRBD1. CDR3 length equals 15 residues. The V and J ends lost 5 bases and 5 bases, in that order; junction bases with no gene match: 7. CDR1 and CDR2 from the germline V gene are ENHRY and SYGVKD. In nucleotides, the CDR3 is TGTGCCATCAGTCCTGGACAGGGGGCGTTTGAGACCCAGTACTTC. It translates to CAISPGQGAFETQYF.

The chain has TRBV4-2 and TRBJ2-2; 8 bases are shared with TRBD1. CDR1 is LGHNA, CDR2 YNFKEQ, per germline. The CDR3 has 15 residues. The ends lost 6 bases at V and 9 bases at J; junction bases unmatched: 12. CDR3 sequence: CASSQTGTGSWELFF. CDR3 coding DNA: TGTGCCAGCAGTCAGACCGGGACAGGAAGCTGGGAGCTGTTTTTT.

This clone was detected a few times. The rearrangement joins TRBV7-2 to TRBJ2-1; a possible D gene is TRBD2 (5 bases). The germline V and J ends were trimmed by 2 bases and 1 base, with 12 bases remaining between them. Per germline, CDR1 SGHTA and CDR2 FQGNSA. This CDR3 comprises 16 residues. Here the CDR3 reads CASSLSSSLSYNEQFF. CDR3 DNA: TGTGCCAGCAGCTTAAGCTCTAGCTTGTCCTACAATGAGCAGTTCTTC.

The gene calls are TRBV5-1 and TRBJ2-1; 10 bases are a match to TRBD2. Germline lookup yields CDR1 SGHRS and CDR2 YFSETQ. CDR3 length: 15 amino acids. Trimming took 5 bases from V and 8 from J; bases not matched to a gene: 10. DNA for the CDR3: TGCGCCAGCAGAAATAACAGCGGGAGGGCGCATGAGCAGTTCTTC. Its protein is CASRNNSGRAHEQFF.

This chain joins TRBV4-1 and TRBJ2-4; a possible D gene is TRBD1 (6 bases). This CDR3 is 14 amino acids long. In germline, CDR1 is MGHRA, CDR2 YSYEKL. Trimming stripped 4 bases from V and 1 base from J, with 8 bases between. CDR3 amino acids: CASSLDRAKNIQYF. The CDR3 coding sequence is TGCGCCAGCAGCCTAGACAGGGCCAAAAACATTCAGTACTTC.

This clone was observed a few times. The V gene is TRBV29-1, the J gene TRBJ2-1; 8 bases align to TRBD2. Germline CDR1 is SQVTM and CDR2 is ANQGSEA. The CDR3 has 16 amino acids. V was clipped by 5 bases and J by 4 bases; unmatched bases: 13. CDR3 bases: TGCAGCGTTCGACTAGCGCAAAAGGGGTGGTACAATGAGCAGTTCTTC. It encodes CSVRLAQKGWYNEQFF.

The chain couples TRBV18 to TRBJ2-5; D call uncertain. Germline CDR1 reads KGHSH; CDR2 reads LQKENI. The CDR3 has 13 amino acids. V was clipped by 1 base and J by 5 bases, with 8 bases between them. CDR3: CASSPLTGETQYF. In DNA, the CDR3 is TGTGCCAGCTCACCACTTACGGGTGAGACCCAGTACTTC.

This rearrangement joins TRBV10-3 to TRBJ1-1; D uncertain. Deletions cut 2 bases from V and 0 bases from J, with 4 bases between. The CDR3 has 13 amino acids. From germline, CDR1 is ENHRY and CDR2 SYGVKD. The CDR3 protein is CAISEGLNTEAFF. The CDR3 DNA is TGTGCCATCAGTGAGGGACTGAACACTGAAGCTTTCTTT.

This clone was observed a few times. V is TRBV6-5 and J is TRBJ2-7, with 9 bases that match TRBD1. CDR3 length: 12 residues. V lost 6 bases to trimming and J lost 6 bases; unmatched junction nucleotides: 3. Germline V gives CDR1 MNHEY, CDR2 SVGAGI. CDR3 sequence (DNA): TGTGCCAGCAGCCTACAGGGGGCCGAGCAGTACTTC. Amino acids: CASSLQGAEQYF.

The genes are TRBV5-1 and TRBJ2-7; 9 positions agree with TRBD2. The trim removed 4 bases at V and 2 bases at J, leaving 4 bases unmatched. Germline V gives CDR1 SGHRS, CDR2 YFSETQ. The CDR3 length is 14 residues. The CDR3 DNA reads TGCGCCAGCAGCCTTATAGCGGGGGCCTACGAGCAGTACTTC. Its protein is CASSLIAGAYEQYF.

V is TRBV27 and J is TRBJ2-1, with D possibly being TRBD1 (5 bases). The CDR3 length is 11 residues. V gave up 10 bases and J gave up 10 bases, with 14 bases separating them. Germline V gene lookup returns CDR1 MNHEY and CDR2 SMNVEV (reference sequence). The CDR3 here is CATRAGREQFF. The CDR3 region has the DNA TGTGCCACCAGGGCTGGACGGGAGCAGTTCTTC.

The chain recombines TRBV7-9 with TRBJ2-6, with TRBD2 as a possible D gene (5 bases). Trimming took 2 bases from V and 2 from J, leaving 7 bases between them. CDR3 size: 15 residues. CDR1 SEHNR and CDR2 FQNEAQ come from the germline V gene (reference sequence). The CDR3 sequence: CASSLFGTGANVLTF. CDR3 nucleotide sequence: TGTGCCAGCAGCTTATTCGGGACTGGGGCCAACGTCCTGACTTTC. The full variable domain, its missing parts supplied by reference TRBV7-9 and TRBJ2-6, is DTGVSQNPRHKITKRGQNVTFRCDPISEHNRLYWYRQTLGQGPEFLTYFQNEAQLEKSRLLSDRFSAERPKGSFSTLEIQRTEQGDSAMYLCASSLFGTGANVLTFGAGSRLTVL.

The rearrangement links TRBV5-6 to TRBJ2-1; D not certain. CDR1 is SGHDT, CDR2 YYEEEE, per germline. CDR3 length equals 11 residues. V was clipped by 4 bases and J by 8 bases, with 7 bases between them. CDR3 in amino acids: CASSVSYEQFF. In nucleotides, the CDR3 is TGTGCCAGCAGCGTATCGTATGAGCAGTTCTTC.

The chain employs TRBV10-1 and TRBJ2-1; D possibly corresponds to TRBD1 (6 bases). The V gene's germline CDR1 is WNHNN and CDR2 SYGVQD (reference sequence). Trimming removed 4 bases from V and 3 bases from J, with 13 bases in between. The CDR3 is made up of 15 amino acids. The DNA for the CDR3 is TGCGCCAGCAGTGGGGACACCTTATACTACAATGAGCAGTTCTTC. Its translation: CASSGDTLYYNEQFF.

The chain carries TRBV9 and TRBJ1-2; D remains unclear. Germline CDR1 SGDLS, CDR2 YYNGEE. The CDR3 sequence is 14 residues long. V lost 0 bases and J 2 bases, leaving 8 bases between the germline ends. In DNA form, the CDR3 reads TGTGCCAGCAGCGTAGCTCGGGCAAACTATGGCTACACCTTC. As protein: CASSVARANYGYTF.